The 22 T cell receptor beta chains given below trace back to one sample, sequenced in a study of blood T cell repertoires in COVID-19. TCRdb's copy holds only in-frame clones and misses some; the assay was immunoSEQ multiplex PCR. The sample contains 150,000 to 200,000 clones, 80% to 90% of which appear only once. Material for sequencing was peripheral blood. All receptors come from a man aged 18 to 29 who had recovered from COVID-19.

This chain joins TRBV7-9 and TRBJ2-2; D gene ambiguous. This CDR3 is built from 12 residues. Trimming left V 4 bases short and J 6 bases short, with 6 bases between. Germline CDR1 SEHNR, CDR2 FQNEAQ (reference sequence). The CDR3 spells CASSSRAGELFF. For the CDR3, the DNA is TGTGCCAGCAGCTCTCGGGCCGGGGAGCTGTTTTTT.

The chain uses TRBV10-3 and TRBJ1-4; D ambiguous. Germline-derived CDR1 and CDR2 are ENHRY and SYGVKD. The CDR3 is 16 amino acids. V gave up 0 bases and J gave up 3 bases, with 11 bases separating them. The CDR3 loop is CAISESREDSNEKLFF. The CDR3, as DNA: TGTGCCATCAGTGAGTCCCGAGAAGACTCTAATGAAAAACTGTTTTTT.

The chain is built from TRBV28 and TRBJ1-1; unclear D gene. The germline gives CDR1 MDHEN, CDR2 SYDVKM. The CDR3 is made up of 14 amino acids. V gave up 4 bases and J gave up 7 bases, with 16 bases separating them. The CDR3 DNA reads as TGTGCCAGCAGTTCGTGGGGAGAAAGAGGTGAAGCTTTCTTT. Protein sequence: CASSSWGERGEAFF.

V is TRBV30 and J is TRBJ1-5; D is unresolved. Germline lookup yields CDR1 GTSNPN and CDR2 SVGIG (reference sequence). The ends were cut back, 2 bases at V and 5 bases at J, with 10 bases in the middle. The CDR3 consists of 13 residues. The CDR3: CAWSSGNDQPQHF. CDR3 nucleotide sequence: TGTGCCTGGAGTAGCGGGAACGATCAGCCCCAGCATTTT. Drawing the rest from reference TRBV30 and TRBJ1-5, the complete variable domain is SQTIHQWPATLVQPVGSPLSLECTVEGTSNPNLYWYRQAAGRGLQLLFYSVGIGQISSEVPQNLSASRPQDRQFILSSKKLLLSDSGFYLCAWSSGNDQPQHFGDGTRLSIL.

CDR3 nucleotide sequence: TGTGCCTGGAGTGTAAAGGGCAGGGCGTACACTGAAGCTTTCTTT. Protein: CAWSVKGRAYTEAFF. This chain connects TRBV30 to TRBJ1-1; D possibly corresponds to TRBD1 (5 bases). The CDR3 totals 15 residues. Trimming took 0 bases from V and 3 from J, leaving 14 bases between them. The germline V gene encodes CDR1 GTSNPN and CDR2 SVGIG (reference sequence).

The CDR3 DNA is TGTGCCAGCAGCCCAGACACAGATACGCAGTATTTT. Protein sequence: CASSPDTDTQYF. The V gene is TRBV7-9, the J gene TRBJ2-3; D is uncertain. The CDR3 sequence is 12 residues long. The germline V and J ends were trimmed by 5 bases and 2 bases, with 5 bases remaining between them. Germline V gene data show CDR1 as SEHNR and CDR2 as FQNEAQ (reference sequence). Filled out from reference TRBV7-9 and TRBJ2-3, the complete variable domain reads DTGVSQNPRHKITKRGQNVTFRCDPISEHNRLYWYRQTLGQGPEFLTYFQNEAQLEKSRLLSDRFSAERPKGSFSTLEIQRTEQGDSAMYLCASSPDTDTQYFGPGTRLTVL.

This chain links TRBV11-3 with TRBJ2-7, with D unclear. Germline V CDR1 and CDR2: SGHNT, YENEEA. This CDR3 region has 11 residues. V was shortened by 2 bases and J by 6 bases, with 5 bases between the two germline ends. The CDR3 spells CASSLPVEQYF. As DNA, the CDR3 is TGTGCCAGCAGCTTACCTGTCGAGCAGTACTTC.

The chain joins TRBV5-1 to TRBJ2-1; D uncertain. Trimming stripped 7 bases from V and 7 bases from J, with 15 bases between. CDR1 and CDR2 from the germline V gene are SGHRS and YFSETQ. The CDR3 consists of 13 residues. CDR3 residues: CASHPDTRNEQFF. CDR3 DNA sequence: TGCGCCAGCCATCCTGATACTCGGAATGAGCAGTTCTTC.

This clone was seen more than once but under ten times. The CDR3 DNA follows: TGTGCCAGCAGCGCCGGACAGCAGCCCCAGCATTTT. Protein sequence: CASSAGQQPQHF. This chain joins TRBV7-9 and TRBJ1-5; tentative D call: TRBD1 (6 bases). The V and J ends lost 5 bases and 7 bases respectively, with 9 bases between them. The V gene's germline CDR1 is SEHNR and CDR2 FQNEAQ (reference sequence). The CDR3 is 12 amino acids.

The CDR3, as DNA: TGTGCCAGCAGTTTAGAGGGCAACTCTGGGGCCAACGTCCTGACTTTC. Amino acid sequence: CASSLEGNSGANVLTF. The V gene is TRBV27, the J gene TRBJ2-6, with D possibly being TRBD2 (5 bases). V was trimmed by 2 bases and J by 0 bases, leaving 8 bases between them. CDR1 MNHEY and CDR2 SMNVEV come from the germline V gene (reference sequence). The CDR3 length is 16 residues. Full variable domain (outside the CDR3, taken from reference TRBV27 and TRBJ2-6): EAQVTQNPRYLITVTGKKLTVTCSQNMNHEYMSWYRQDPGLGLRQIYYSMNVEVTDKGDVPEGYKVSRKEKRNFPLILESPSPNQTSLYFCASSLEGNSGANVLTFGAGSRLTVL.

CDR3 sequence reads: CASSPQSRDEQYF. The CDR3 nucleotides read TGTGCCAGCAGCCCCCAAAGTCGCGACGAGCAGTACTTC. The chain uses TRBV28 and TRBJ2-7; no clear D. Germline V lookup: CDR1 MDHEN, CDR2 SYDVKM. Trimming pared 6 bases from V and 5 bases from J, leaving 14 bases between. The CDR3 covers 13 residues.

The chain employs TRBV7-2 and TRBJ2-1, with D uncertain. Trimming shortened V by 3 bases and J by 8 bases, and 11 bases separated the two germline ends. CDR1 and CDR2 from the germline V gene are SGHTA and FQGNSA. CDR3 length: 13 amino acids. CDR3 DNA: TGTGCCAGCAGCTTGAATTTTGAGGATGAGCAGTTCTTC. Translation gives CASSLNFEDEQFF.

The V gene is TRBV28, the J gene TRBJ1-5; 7 bases agree with TRBD1. CDR1 and CDR2 (germline): MDHEN, SYDVKM. The CDR3 totals 15 residues. V dropped 7 bases and J dropped 5; count of bases not matched to a gene: 11. The CDR3 here is CASNPPDRLYQPQHF. The CDR3 DNA reads as TGTGCCAGCAATCCGCCGGACAGGCTGTATCAGCCCCAGCATTTT.

In DNA, the CDR3 is TGTGCCAGCAGTTTATCCGGGGCTAGCGGGCTGTCCGAGCAGTACTTC. Its translation is CASSLSGASGLSEQYF. The V and J genes are TRBV27 and TRBJ2-7; TRBD2 agrees at 8 bases. This CDR3 is built from 16 residues. J was trimmed by 6 bases and V by 0 bases; bases with no gene match: 10. The V gene's germline CDR1 is MNHEY and CDR2 SMNVEV (reference sequence).

This sequence joins TRBV4-1 and TRBJ2-5; the match to TRBD2 covers 12 bases. CDR1 is MGHRA and CDR2 is YSYEKL in the germline V gene. The ends lost 2 bases at V and 0 bases at J; junction bases unmatched: 7. The CDR3 length is 18 residues. The DNA of the CDR3 is TGCGCCAGCAGCCAATCCCGGACTAGCGGGATCTACCAAGAGACCCAGTACTTC. Translated, it gives CASSQSRTSGIYQETQYF.

The V and J genes are TRBV28 and TRBJ2-3, with D possibly being TRBD2 (5 bases). Trimming left V 5 bases short and J 2 bases short, with 20 bases between. The CDR3 runs to 17 residues. Germline V lookup: CDR1 MDHEN, CDR2 SYDVKM. CDR3 region: CASSQLLLGWVTDTQYF. CDR3 DNA: TGTGCCAGCAGTCAACTATTACTAGGATGGGTCACAGATACGCAGTATTTT.

V and J are TRBV27 and TRBJ2-3, with TRBD2 matching 9 bases. CDR3 size: 15 residues. In germline, CDR1 is MNHEY, CDR2 SMNVEV (reference sequence). The trim removed 6 bases at V and 1 base at J, leaving 5 bases unmatched. The chain's CDR3 is CASRGSGRGTDTQYF. In DNA form, the CDR3 reads TGTGCCAGCAGAGGTAGCGGGAGAGGCACAGATACGCAGTATTTT.

This clone was detected a few times. The rearrangement links TRBV5-1 to TRBJ2-7; TRBD1 agrees at 7 bases. With V trimmed by 4 bases and J by 3 bases, 7 bases remained unmatched. Germline assignment: CDR1 SGHRS and CDR2 YFSETQ. The CDR3 consists of 14 residues. The CDR3 spells CASSEGTANYEQYF. The CDR3 bases are TGCGCCAGCAGCGAGGGGACAGCTAACTACGAGCAGTACTTC.

This chain uses TRBV10-3 with TRBJ2-1, with 9 bases fitting TRBD2. Germline V gene data show CDR1 as ENHRY and CDR2 as SYGVKD. V trimming: 0 bases; J trimming: 4 bases; junction bases outside the gene matches: 10. This CDR3 is 18 amino acids long. CDR3 in DNA: TGTGCCATCAGTGAGTCGATGGCCCCAGCGGGAGGTTACAATGAGCAGTTCTTC. This sequence encodes CAISESMAPAGGYNEQFF.

The chain uses TRBV7-9 and TRBJ1-4, with D unresolved. Trimming removed 5 bases from V and 0 bases from J, with 10 bases in between. There are 15 residues in the CDR3. Per the germline V gene, CDR1 is SEHNR and CDR2 is FQNEAQ (reference sequence). The CDR3 nucleotides are TGTGCCAGCAGCCCCACCGGGGCAACTAATGAAAAACTGTTTTTT. It specifies CASSPTGATNEKLFF.

A few counts support this clone. The chain employs TRBV5-1 and TRBJ1-5; D gene ambiguous. CDR1 and CDR2 (germline): SGHRS, YFSETQ. The CDR3 length is 14 residues. V was pared by 0 bases and J by 3 bases, with 7 bases between. The CDR3 DNA reads TGCGCCAGCAGCTTGGGCGGGCCCAATCAGCCCCAGCATTTT. Translated: CASSLGGPNQPQHF.

The chain uses TRBV14 and TRBJ1-1; no reliable D call. The CDR3 extends over 13 amino acids. The germline V and J ends were trimmed by 2 bases and 1 base, with 5 bases remaining between them. CDR1 and CDR2 from the germline V gene are SGHDN and FVKESK. The CDR3 nucleotides are TGTGCCAGCAGCCAAAGGAGGAACACTGAAGCTTTCTTT. Its translation is CASSQRRNTEAFF.